A selection of T cell receptor beta chains follows, all from one sample in a study of CD8 T cells in ankylosing spondylitis. TCRdb analysed the 5' RACE reads with MiXCR anew, one entry per CDR3 protein. The data contain 200,000 to 300,000 distinct CDR3 sequences, about 10% of them singletons. Sample: blood, either unsorted or a sorted T cell fraction (not recorded which). Receptors were obtained from a male donor with ankylosing spondylitis or in good health (not recorded which). The CDR3 runs from the conserved cysteine through the conserved F or W. The D gene is left open where the match is weak. Rows give clone size only sometimes, using once, few, many, or a class for an expanded clone.

TRBV28	once	NA	TRBJ2-2	15	TGTGCCAGCAGTTTGAGTCTACAGTACACCGGGGAGCTGTTTTTT	CASSLSLQYTGELFF
TRBV28	NA	NA	TRBJ2-1	10	TGTGCCAGCAGGGCTGAGGAGCAGTTCTTC	CASRAEEQFF
TRBV3-1	many	NA	TRBJ2-1	13	TGTGCCAGCAGCTACCGGGACTCTTTAGAACAGTTCTTC	CASSYRDSLEQFF
TRBV12-3/TRBV12-4	few	NA	TRBJ2-5	14	TGTGCCAGTGGGCCGACAGGGAGGGAAGAGACCCAGTACTTC	CASGPTGREETQYF
TRBV21-1	many	NA	TRBJ2-7	13	TGTGCCAGCAGCAAGGGACGGCACTACGAGCAGTACTTC	CASSKGRHYEQYF
TRBV5-1	many	NA	TRBJ2-7	14	TGCGCCAGCAGCTCGCAGCCAACAGGATACGAGCAGTACTTC	CASSSQPTGYEQYF
TRBV23-1	NA	NA	TRBJ2-1	18	TGCGCCAGCAGTCAAATTGCATCCTCGTGCCCGGGTCGGGGTGAGCAGTTCTTC	CASSQIASSCPGRGEQFF
TRBV7-9	few	NA	TRBJ1-1	16	TGTGCCAGCAGCTTAGTTGGAAGGGGACTTAACACTGAAGCTTTCTTT	CASSLVGRGLNTEAFF
TRBV7-9	NA	TRBD2	TRBJ2-1	17	TGTGCCAGCAGCTCCCCTTTAAGAGCGGGAGCAAACAATGAGCAGTTCTTC	CASSSPLRAGANNEQFF
TRBV27	many	NA	TRBJ1-1	13	TGTGCCAGCAGCCCTTTTGAGGAGACTGAAGCTTTCTTT	CASSPFEETEAFF
TRBV5-1	many	NA	TRBJ2-6	15	TGCGCCAGCAGCTTGGTCGGCTCCGGGGCCAACGTCCTGACTTTC	CASSLVGSGANVLTF
TRBV20-1	many	TRBD2	TRBJ2-7	15	TGCAGTGCTAGACCCCTAGCGGGACTGTCCTACGAGCAGTACTTC	CSARPLAGLSYEQYF
TRBV27	many	NA	TRBJ2-7	12	TGTGCCAGCAGGTCTCCGGGCTACGAGCAGTACTTC	CASRSPGYEQYF
TRBV12-3/TRBV12-4	many	NA	TRBJ1-5	12	TGTGCCAGCAGTTTAGATACTCAGCCCCAGCATTTT	CASSLDTQPQHF
TRBV5-1	many	NA	TRBJ2-2	16	TGCGCCAGCAGTCTGACAGGACGATCGAACACCGGGGAGCTGTTTTTT	CASSLTGRSNTGELFF
TRBV7-8	NA	NA	TRBJ2-3	15	TGTGCCGGCAGCGGACTGGAATATAGCACAGATACGCAGTATTTT	CAGSGLEYSTDTQYF
TRBV29-1	NA	NA	TRBJ1-3	15	TGCAGCGTTGTTACAGGAAGGCACTCTGGAAACACCATATATTTT	CSVVTGRHSGNTIYF
TRBV20-1	many	NA	TRBJ1-1	15	TGCAGTGCTAGAGAATCCCCCGGGGGTTACCCTGAAGCTTTCTTT	CSARESPGGYPEAFF
TRBV28	many	TRBD1	TRBJ2-1	16	TGTGCCAGCAGTTTTTCCGGACAGGGCTTTAGTCGTGAGCAGTTCTTC	CASSFSGQGFSREQFF
TRBV28	NA	NA	TRBJ1-5	16	TGTGCCAGCAGTTTATTGAGCTTTAGCGGGACTCAGCCCCAGCATTTT	CASSLLSFSGTQPQHF
TRBV5-1	many	NA	TRBJ2-3	11	TGCGCCAGCAGCTTCCACGATACGCAGTATTTT	CASSFHDTQYF
TRBV20-1	few	TRBD2	TRBJ2-7	16	TGCAGTGCTAGAGTGAAACTAGCGGGAGGGCGGTACGAGCAGTACTTC	CSARVKLAGGRYEQYF
TRBV20-1	many	TRBD1	TRBJ1-4	13	TGCAGTGCTGAGGACAGGGGAGGCGAAAAACTGTTTTTT	CSAEDRGGEKLFF
TRBV2	NA	TRBD2	TRBJ2-6	18	TGTGCCAGCAGGGTTTCGACTAGCGGGGGGACTGGGGCCAACGTCCTGACTTTC	CASRVSTSGGTGANVLTF
TRBV28	few	NA	TRBJ2-2	13	TGTGCGACCTTAGCGGACAACACCGGGGAGCTGTTTTTT	CATLADNTGELFF
TRBV4-1	many	TRBD1	TRBJ2-2	15	TGCGCCAGCAGGCTCCCGGGACAGGGGCACGGGGAGCTGTTTTTT	CASRLPGQGHGELFF
TRBV27	many	TRBD1	TRBJ2-7	16	TGTGCCAGCAGTCCCCTACCGGGACAGGGTCCCTACGAGCAGTACTTC	CASSPLPGQGPYEQYF
TRBV5-1	many	NA	TRBJ1-6	15	TGCGCCAGCAGCTTGGAGGGGTACTATAATTCACCCCTCCACTTT	CASSLEGYYNSPLHF
TRBV3-1	many	NA	TRBJ2-2	14	TGTGCCAGCAGCGCCACCGGAGAAGCCGGGGAGCTGTTTTTT	CASSATGEAGELFF
TRBV29-1	NA	TRBD1	TRBJ1-2	13	TGCAGCGGCACGACAGGGCCCAACTATGGCTACACCTTC	CSGTTGPNYGYTF
TRBV5-5	few	NA	TRBJ2-1	13	TGTGCCAGCAGCTTGGTATTAAACAATGAGCAGTTCTTC	CASSLVLNNEQFF
TRBV6-1	many	NA	TRBJ1-1	15	TGTGCCAGCAGTGAAGAGGTCCAGGGGAACACTGAAGCTTTCTTT	CASSEEVQGNTEAFF
TRBV27	few	NA	TRBJ2-6	22	TGTGCCAGCAGTTCCCTTTACAGGACAAAGTATCAGCCCAACTCTGGGGCCAACGTCCTGACTTTC	CASSSLYRTKYQPNSGANVLTF
TRBV25-1	few	TRBD2	TRBJ2-3	17	TGTGCCAGCAGGGAGTCCGGGACTAGCGGGAGTACAGATACGCAGTATTTT	CASRESGTSGSTDTQYF
TRBV5-1	many	NA	TRBJ2-5	12	TGCGCCAGCGCTATGGACAGAGAGACCCAGTACTTC	CASAMDRETQYF
TRBV19	NA	NA	TRBJ2-5	15	TGTGCCAGTAGTACCTCCGGAGGGCGGGAAGAGACCCAGTACTTC	CASSTSGGREETQYF
TRBV6-4	many	NA	TRBJ2-5	14	TGTGCCAGCAGTCCAAACGACTACCAAGAGACCCAGTACTTC	CASSPNDYQETQYF
TRBV7-9	many	NA	TRBJ2-1	12	TGTGCCAGCAGCTTCGGGGCTCGCGAGCAGTTCTTC	CASSFGAREQFF
TRBV19	NA	NA	TRBJ2-7	14	TGTGCCAGTAGTATGCGACCGGACCGGTACGAGCAGTACTTC	CASSMRPDRYEQYF
TRBV29-1	many	NA	TRBJ2-3	16	TGCAGCGTAGGCCTTGGGGGAAGTGTCGGCACAGATACGCAGTATTTT	CSVGLGGSVGTDTQYF
TRBV12-3/TRBV12-4	few	NA	TRBJ1-1	14	TGTGCCAGCAGTTGGGGACCCTCGAACACTGAAGCTTTCTTT	CASSWGPSNTEAFF
TRBV7-2	NA	NA	TRBJ1-6	15	TGTGCCAGCAGCTTAGGCCTCAGGGGTAATTCACCCCTCCACTTT	CASSLGLRGNSPLHF
TRBV3-1	few	NA	TRBJ2-5	14	TGTGCCAGCAGCCACCTGGGGGGCGGGGAGACCCAGTACTTC	CASSHLGGGETQYF
TRBV4-1	NA	NA	TRBJ2-2	15	TGCGCCAGCAGCCAAGAGGGGGCGACGGGCGGGGAGCTGTTTTTT	CASSQEGATGGELFF
TRBV10-3	NA	NA	TRBJ1-6	12	TGTGCCATCAGTGAGCCTACAGGAGGACTCCACTTT	CAISEPTGGLHF
TRBV5-1	many	TRBD1	TRBJ2-3	16	TGCGCCAGCAGCTTGGACGGGGACAGTAACTCAGATACGCAGTATTTT	CASSLDGDSNSDTQYF
TRBV12-3/TRBV12-4	many	TRBD1	TRBJ2-5	14	TGTGCCAGCAGGACAGGGTGGTTCGGTGAGACCCAGTACTTC	CASRTGWFGETQYF
TRBV28	NA	NA	TRBJ2-6	18	TGTGCCAGCAGTCGCCACCGGGACAACTACTCTGGGGCCAACGTCCTGACTTTC	CASSRHRDNYSGANVLTF
TRBV3-1	few	NA	TRBJ2-3	13	TGTGCCAGCAGCTACAACCTCGTCGATACGCAGTATTTT	CASSYNLVDTQYF
TRBV12-3/TRBV12-4	NA	TRBD2	TRBJ2-3	15	TGTGCCAGCAGGGGAAGGCTAGCGGTGGGAGATACGCAGTATTTT	CASRGRLAVGDTQYF
TRBV5-1	many	TRBD2	TRBJ2-2	16	TGCGCCAGCAGCTTGGGGGCCAGCGGGGACACCGGGGAGCTGTTTTTT	CASSLGASGDTGELFF
TRBV12-3/TRBV12-4	NA	TRBD1	TRBJ2-7	14	TGTGCCAGCAGCGTCGGGACAGGGGGCTACGCGCAGTACTTC	CASSVGTGGYAQYF
TRBV3-1	NA	TRBD2	TRBJ2-1	13	TGTGCCAGCAGCCTTGGGACTAGCGGGGTTGCGTTCTTC	CASSLGTSGVAFF
TRBV5-1	NA	TRBD2	TRBJ2-3	17	TGCGCCAGCAGCCGAACTAGCGGGGGGGCTAGCACAGATACGCAGTATTTT	CASSRTSGGASTDTQYF